These 7 T cell receptor beta chains originate from one sample sequenced in a study of human T cells and chemical hapten exposure. Described time point: patch test 1, 2 weeks after DPC sensitization. Sample treatment: therapeutic diphenylcyclopropenone sensitization with weekly scalp DPC. TCRdb analysed the RACE reads with MiXCR anew, one entry per CDR3 protein. This table holds fewer than 500,000 distinct CDR3 sequences, around 5% found once. The sequencing used whole blood, collected in connection with sensitization to the hapten diphenylcyclopropenone (DPC). Receptor source: a woman aged 45 to 65 with alopecia areata. Some clones in this sample may be carry-over from other donors' samples.

The chain uses TRBV13 and TRBJ2-1; perhaps TRBD1 as D (6 bases). The CDR3 is made up of 12 amino acids. V gave up 10 bases and J gave up 9 bases, with 16 bases separating them. Per germline, CDR1 PRHDT and CDR2 FYEKMQ (reference sequence). CDR3 in amino acids: CATRQALSEQFF. Here the CDR3 DNA reads TGTGCCACAAGACAGGCCTTAAGTGAGCAGTTCTTC.

This clonotype has a count of ten or more. The chain has TRBV20-1 and TRBJ2-1; the match to TRBD1 covers 7 bases. V lost 0 bases to trimming and J lost 6 bases; unmatched junction nucleotides: 8. CDR3 length: 15 residues. The germline CDR1 and CDR2 sequences are DFQATT and SNEGSKA (reference sequence). CDR3 sequence reads: CSARDSTGSFNEQFF. In DNA, the CDR3 is TGCAGTGCTAGAGATTCGACAGGGTCGTTCAATGAGCAGTTCTTC.

Of note for this clonotype: At one of its ends the junction is not consistent with the germline gene, which may arise from a read error. The V and J genes are TRBV2 and TRBJ2-3; TRBD1 agrees at 7 bases. Looked up from germline, CDR1 is SNHLY and CDR2 is FYNNEI. The CDR3 sequence is 14 residues long. CDR3 region: CTSRDRVGTDTQYF. The CDR3 DNA reads as TGTACCAGCAGAGACAGGGTAGGCACAGATACGCAGTATTTT. Looking up the rest from reference TRBV2 and TRBJ2-3 gives the full variable domain: EPEVTQTPSHQVTQMGQEVILRCVPISNHLYFYWYRQILGQKVEFLVSFYNNEISEKSEIFDDQFSVERPDGSNFTLKIRSTKLEDSAMYFCTSRDRVGTDTQYFGPGTRLTVL.

This clonotype was observed a handful of times. The chain carries TRBV7-2 and TRBJ2-3, with 8 nucleotides matching TRBD1. J gave up 2 bases and V 4 bases, and 5 bases lay outside the gene matches. The germline V gene encodes CDR1 SGHTA and CDR2 FQGNSA. The CDR3 loop spans 15 amino acids. CDR3 loop: CASSSGQGYTDTQYF. The CDR3 nucleotides read TGTGCCAGCAGCTCAGGACAGGGATACACAGATACGCAGTATTTT.

This clonotype turned up a few times. The chain joins TRBV6-1 to TRBJ1-5; D is possibly TRBD1 (5 bases). Trimming shortened V by 3 bases and J by 6 bases, and 15 bases separated the two germline ends. CDR1 is MNHNS and CDR2 is SASEGT in the germline V gene. The CDR3 contains 15 residues. CDR3 in DNA: TGTGCCAGCAGTGAGGGCGTCCCAGGGTTTCAGCCCCAGCATTTT. This codes for CASSEGVPGFQPQHF.

The CDR3 DNA reads TGTGCCAGCAGCCAAATGGCAGGAGGTGGCTACACCTTC. Its protein product is CASSQMAGGGYTF. V and J are TRBV3-1 and TRBJ1-2; D is unresolved. Trimming cost V 2 bases and J 7 bases, with 11 bases left between them. Germline CDR1 and CDR2: LGHDT and YNNKEL (reference sequence). The CDR3 extends over 13 amino acids.

The chain uses TRBV20-1 and TRBJ2-5; D could derive from TRBD1 or TRBD2 (5 bases each). The CDR3 covers 13 residues. The germline V and J ends were trimmed by 3 bases and 5 bases, with 13 bases remaining between them. Per the germline V gene, CDR1 is DFQATT and CDR2 is SNEGSKA (reference sequence). The CDR3 DNA reads as TGCAGTGCTAGGACGCCGGGGCCGGAGACCCAGTACTTC. Amino acids: CSARTPGPETQYF.